The 16 T cell receptor beta chains below all came from one sample that was sequenced in a study of beta chain features in type 1 diabetes. The study's findings and limits: A moderate, significant TCRB CDR3 shortening appeared in type 1 diabetes across four CD4+ subsets.

Reverse transcribing all isolated RNA meant expressed TCRB transcripts were sequenced. The repertoire was sequenced with immunoSEQ multiplex PCR; TCRdb's copy has only in-frame clones and lacks some. The data hold roughly 330,000 clones, with approximately 15% observed a single time. No antigens are known for them. Material: naive CD4+ T cells from blood. The origin of the receptors is a woman aged 18-29 years with type 1 diabetes.

This chain links TRBV9 with TRBJ1-2; possibly TRBD1 for D (6 bases). CDR3 length: 16 amino acids. Trimming left V 3 bases short and J 4 bases short, with 19 bases between. Germline CDR1 is SGDLS and CDR2 is YYNGEE. The CDR3 loop reads CASSGTDTQGSYGYTF. In DNA form, the CDR3 reads TGTGCCAGCAGCGGGACGGACACCCAGGGGAGCTATGGCTACACCTTC.

The chain employs TRBV5-1 and TRBJ2-4, with 7 bases aligning to TRBD1. The CDR3 spans 13 residues. The trim removed 4 bases at V and 9 bases at J, leaving 7 bases unmatched. Germline V gene lookup returns CDR1 SGHRS and CDR2 YFSETQ. The CDR3 nucleotides read TGCGCCAGCAGCCCGGGACAGCAATCCATTCAGTACTTC. Protein: CASSPGQQSIQYF.

The chain recombines TRBV5-4 with TRBJ2-3; unclear D gene. The length of the CDR3 is 13 residues. V lost 4 bases to trimming and J lost 1 base, with 7 bases between them. Germline CDR1 and CDR2: SGHNT and YYREEE (reference sequence). CDR3 nucleotides: TGTGCCAGCAGCCGAACAGGCACAGATACGCAGTATTTT. It specifies CASSRTGTDTQYF.

As DNA, the CDR3 is TGTGCCAGCAGCCAAGAGGCAAGGAGAACAGATACGCAGTATTTT. Its protein is CASSQEARRTDTQYF. V and J are TRBV4-2 and TRBJ2-3, with D uncertain. V was clipped by 0 bases and J by 3 bases, with 10 bases between them. The CDR3 loop spans 15 amino acids. The germline V gene has CDR1 LGHNA and CDR2 YNFKEQ.

This clone was seen only a few times. The chain couples TRBV18 to TRBJ2-3, with D possibly matching TRBD1 (5 bases). Trimming removed 5 bases from V and 6 bases from J, with 15 bases in between. There are 14 residues in the CDR3. Germline values: CDR1 KGHSH, CDR2 LQKENI. CDR3 protein: CASSSNHRLDTQYF. The CDR3 DNA sequence: TGTGCCAGCTCATCAAATCACAGGTTGGATACGCAGTATTTT.

The rearrangement links TRBV5-8 to TRBJ1-5, with D unclear. V lost 5 bases, J lost 5 bases, and 23 bases lay in between. CDR1 and CDR2 (germline): SGHTS, YDEGEE. The CDR3 is made up of 17 amino acids. As DNA, the CDR3 is TGTGCCAGCAGTCCCACTAGGGCCTGGGGTGTTCATCAGCCCCAGCATTTT. Its protein product is CASSPTRAWGVHQPQHF.

This clone was seen a handful of times. The rearrangement uses TRBV30 and TRBJ1-1; 7 bases are a match to TRBD1. Germline values: CDR1 GTSNPN, CDR2 SVGIG (reference sequence). The junction had 14 bases not matched to a gene; V was cut back by 3 bases and J by 1 base. The length of the CDR3 is 17 residues. The CDR3 region has the DNA TGTGCCTGGAGGAAGAGGGGCAGGGGGATTAGGAACACTGAAGCTTTCTTT. Its translation: CAWRKRGRGIRNTEAFF.

This clone has just a few counts. The chain has TRBV7-2 and TRBJ2-7, with TRBD2 matching 7 bases. With V trimmed by 0 bases and J by 3 bases, 8 bases remained unmatched. CDR3 length: 16 amino acids. Germline V gene sequence: CDR1 SGHTA, CDR2 FQGNSA. The CDR3 is CASSLAGSGIFYEQYF. The CDR3 DNA is TGTGCCAGCAGCTTAGCCGGGAGCGGGATCTTCTACGAGCAGTACTTC.

This clone turned up a few times. This chain links TRBV7-3 with TRBJ1-2; 7 bases fit TRBD1. Germline V lookup: CDR1 SGHTA, CDR2 FQGTGA. The CDR3 has 12 residues. V gave up 5 bases and J gave up 10 bases; unmatched junction bases: 7. CDR3 region: CASSGLQGDYTF. CDR3 nucleotides: TGTGCCAGCAGCGGCCTTCAGGGGGACTACACCTTC.

This clone was seen a handful of times. This chain links TRBV7-8 with TRBJ2-7; 9 positions match TRBD1. The germline V gene has CDR1 SGHVS and CDR2 FQNEAQ. This CDR3 contains 14 residues. With 0 bases clipped from V and 8 bases from J, the junction kept 5 bases outside the gene matches. The CDR3 DNA follows: TGTGCCAGCAGCTTAGCAGGGACAGGGTCCAAGCAGTACGTC. Encoded protein: CASSLAGTGSKQYV.

This clone was found a few times. This chain joins TRBV11-3 and TRBJ2-1, with 7 bases matching TRBD1. Germline lookup yields CDR1 SGHNT and CDR2 YENEEA. CDR3 length: 15 amino acids. Trimming at V came to 3 bases and at J to 0 bases, leaving 2 bases not matched to a gene. The CDR3 protein is CASSLTGSSYNEQFF. CDR3 DNA sequence: TGTGCCAGCAGCTTGACAGGGAGCTCCTACAATGAGCAGTTCTTC.

The rearrangement joins TRBV18 to TRBJ2-6; TRBD1 matches 12 bases. The CDR3 contains 19 residues. V shed 1 base, J shed 4 bases, and the junction held 8 bases outside the gene matches. Looked up from germline, CDR1 is KGHSH and CDR2 is LQKENI. The CDR3: CASSPRSGTGGAGANVLTF. CDR3 DNA sequence: TGTGCCAGCTCACCACGCTCCGGGACAGGGGGCGCCGGGGCCAACGTCCTGACTTTC.

V and J are TRBV19 and TRBJ2-6; tentatively, D is TRBD1 (5 bases). Per germline, CDR1 LNHDA and CDR2 SQIVND (reference sequence). The CDR3 contains 18 residues. V was shortened by 2 bases and J by 0 bases, with 14 bases between the two germline ends. Here the CDR3 reads CASSIRAGQPSGANVLTF. The CDR3 bases are TGTGCCAGTAGTATACGGGCAGGGCAACCCTCTGGGGCCAACGTCCTGACTTTC.

The chain is built from TRBV7-9 and TRBJ1-5; weak D call: TRBD1 (6 bases). Trimming took 1 base from V and 6 from J, leaving 13 bases between them. The CDR3 is 15 amino acids. Germline V lookup: CDR1 SEHNR, CDR2 FQNEAQ (reference sequence). CDR3 nucleotides: TGTGCCAGCAGCTTAGGGGCAGGGGTTCCTCAGCCCCAGCATTTT. This translates into CASSLGAGVPQPQHF.

This clone was detected only a few times. The gene calls are TRBV18 and TRBJ2-2; no reliable D call. V dropped 5 bases and J dropped 1 base, with 8 bases sitting between them. Per the germline V gene, CDR1 is KGHSH and CDR2 is LQKENI. This CDR3 is built from 14 residues. CDR3 loop: CASSVGKNTGELFF. The CDR3 DNA is TGTGCCAGCTCAGTGGGCAAGAACACCGGGGAGCTGTTTTTT. The full variable domain, rest sourced from reference TRBV18 and TRBJ2-2, is NAGVMQNPRHLVRRRGQEARLRCSPMKGHSHVYWYRQLPEEGLKFMVYLQKENIIDESGMPKERFSAEFPKEGPSILRIQQVVRGDSAAYFCASSVGKNTGELFFGEGSRLTVL.

The chain links TRBV11-2 to TRBJ2-5; D possibly corresponds to TRBD1 (6 bases). V was shortened by 6 bases and J by 3 bases, with 14 bases between the two germline ends. Germline CDR1 SGHAT, CDR2 FQNNGV. This CDR3 contains 14 residues. The CDR3 bases are TGTGCCAGCAGGTCCATACAGGGCAAAGAGACCCAGTACTTC. This sequence encodes CASRSIQGKETQYF.